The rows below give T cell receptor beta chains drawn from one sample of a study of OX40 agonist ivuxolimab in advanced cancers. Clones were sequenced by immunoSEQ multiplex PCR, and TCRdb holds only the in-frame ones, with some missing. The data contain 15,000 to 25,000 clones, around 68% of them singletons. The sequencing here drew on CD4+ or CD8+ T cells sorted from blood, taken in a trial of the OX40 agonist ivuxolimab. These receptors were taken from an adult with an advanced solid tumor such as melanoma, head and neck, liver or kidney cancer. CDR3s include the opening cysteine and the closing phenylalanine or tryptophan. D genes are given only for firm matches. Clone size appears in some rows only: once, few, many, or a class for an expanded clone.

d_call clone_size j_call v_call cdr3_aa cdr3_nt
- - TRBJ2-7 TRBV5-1 CASSLAGAPYEQYF TGCGCCAGCAGCTTGGCGGGCGCACCCTACGAGCAGTACTTC
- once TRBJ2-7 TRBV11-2 CASSLAYEQYF TGTGCCAGCAGCTTAGCCTACGAGCAGTACTTC
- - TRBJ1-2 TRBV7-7 CASSFWCRVYYGYTF TGTGCTAGCAGCTTTTGGTGTAGGGTTTACTATGGCTACACCTTC
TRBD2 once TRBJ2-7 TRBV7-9 CASIPGGGHEQYF TGTGCCAGCATCCCGGGGGGAGGCCACGAGCAGTACTTC
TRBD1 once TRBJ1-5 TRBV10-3 CAISEPTGGQPQHF TGTGCCATCAGTGAGCCCACAGGGGGCCAGCCCCAGCATTTT
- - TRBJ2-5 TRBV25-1 CASSAPGYQETQYF TGTGCCAGCAGTGCTCCAGGTTACCAAGAGACCCAGTACTTC
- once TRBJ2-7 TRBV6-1 CASREGPIYEQYF TGTGCCAGCAGGGAGGGTCCGATCTACGAGCAGTACTTC
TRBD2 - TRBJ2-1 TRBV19 CASSMGGSWYNEQFF TGTGCCAGTAGTATGGGCGGGAGTTGGTACAATGAGCAGTTCTTC
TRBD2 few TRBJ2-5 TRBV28 CASRPGTRFETQYF TGTGCCAGCAGGCCCGGGACTAGATTCGAGACCCAGTACTTC
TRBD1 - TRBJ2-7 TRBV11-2 CASSLAGQTYEQYF TGTGCCAGCAGCTTAGCGGGACAGACTTACGAGCAGTACTTC
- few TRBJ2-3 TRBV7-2 CASSLYGSSTDTQYF TGTGCCAGCAGCTTGTACGGATCTAGCACAGATACGCAGTATTTT
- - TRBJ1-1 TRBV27 CASSLSTAAEAFF TGTGCCAGCAGTTTATCGACGGCAGCTGAAGCTTTCTTT
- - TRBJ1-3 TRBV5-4 CASSDGAVGRSGNTIYF TGTGCCAGCTCCGACGGGGCAGTGGGACGCTCTGGAAACACCATATATTTT
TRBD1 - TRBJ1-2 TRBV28 CASSRGLETSAYGYTF TGTGCCAGCAGCAGGGGGCTCGAAACCTCAGCCTATGGCTACACCTTC
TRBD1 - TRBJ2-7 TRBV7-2 CASSPWTGTYEQYF TGTGCCAGCAGCCCCTGGACAGGTACCTACGAGCAGTACTTC
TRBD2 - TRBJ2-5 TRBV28 CASTPGAGVAQYF TGTGCCAGCACCCCCGGGGCGGGGGTGGCCCAGTACTTC
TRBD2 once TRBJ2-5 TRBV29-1 CSVERECQYF TGCAGCGTAGAGCGGGAGTGTCAGTACTTC
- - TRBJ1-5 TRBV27 CASSPWQGAQPQHF TGTGCCAGCAGCCCCTGGCAGGGTGCTCAGCCCCAGCATTTT
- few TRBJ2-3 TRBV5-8 CASSLQGGADTQYF TGTGCCAGCAGTTTACAGGGGGGGGCAGATACGCAGTATTTT
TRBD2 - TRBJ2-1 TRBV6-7 CASSYSLAGGPYNEQFF TGTGCCAGCAGTTACTCTCTAGCGGGAGGGCCATATAATGAGCAGTTCTTC
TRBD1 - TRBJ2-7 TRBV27 CASSLNRDSVYEQYF TGTGCCAGCAGCCTTAACCGGGACAGTGTCTACGAGCAGTACTTC
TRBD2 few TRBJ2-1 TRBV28 CASSQVAGSYNEQFF TGTGCCAGCAGCCAAGTAGCGGGCTCCTACAATGAGCAGTTCTTC
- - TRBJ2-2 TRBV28 CASSFRGHGELFF TGTGCCAGCAGTTTCAGGGGTCACGGGGAGCTGTTTTTT
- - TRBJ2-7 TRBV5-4 CASSLDGPPTNSYEQYF TGTGCCAGCAGCTTGGATGGACCACCGACTAACTCCTACGAGCAGTACTTC
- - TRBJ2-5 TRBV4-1 CASSQKGSMEGTQYF TGCGCCAGCAGCCAAAAGGGGTCGATGGAGGGGACCCAGTACTTC
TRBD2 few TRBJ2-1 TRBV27 CASGLADYNEQFF TGTGCCAGCGGACTAGCGGATTACAATGAGCAGTTCTTC
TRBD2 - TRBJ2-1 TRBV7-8 CASSLGLAGAVTYNEQFF TGTGCCAGCAGCTTAGGGCTAGCGGGAGCCGTGACTTACAATGAGCAGTTCTTC
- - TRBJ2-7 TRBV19 CASSMTANYEQYF TGTGCCAGTAGTATGACAGCTAACTACGAGCAGTACTTC
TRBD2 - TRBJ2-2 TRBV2 CASMLSGTSGTGELFF TGTGCCAGCATGCTGTCCGGGACTAGCGGAACCGGGGAGCTGTTTTTT
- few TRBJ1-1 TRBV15 CATSRDTGRGTEAFF TGTGCCACCAGCAGAGATACAGGGCGCGGCACTGAAGCTTTCTTT
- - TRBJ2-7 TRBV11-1 CASSLSDSYEQYF TGTGCCAGCAGCTTATCAGACTCTTACGAGCAGTACTTC
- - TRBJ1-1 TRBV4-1 CASSLSEGNTEAFF TGCGCCAGCAGCCTAAGTGAGGGGAACACTGAAGCTTTCTTT
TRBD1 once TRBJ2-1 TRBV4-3 CASSQAWTGGRNEQFF TGCGCCAGCAGCCAAGCTTGGACAGGGGGGCGGAATGAGCAGTTCTTC
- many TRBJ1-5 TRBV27 CASSSVLNQPQHF TGTGCCAGCAGTTCGGTCCTCAATCAGCCCCAGCATTTT
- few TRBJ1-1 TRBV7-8 CASSLGAVWEAFF TGTGCCAGCAGCTTAGGGGCCGTTTGGGAAGCTTTCTTT
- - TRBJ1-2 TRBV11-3 CASSFPGGCAIYGYTF TGTGCCAGCAGCTTTCCCGGAGGGTGTGCCATCTATGGCTACACCTTC
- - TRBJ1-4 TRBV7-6 CASSLSVRDATNEKLFF TGTGCCAGCAGCTTATCGGTACGAGATGCAACTAATGAAAAACTGTTTTTT